The 15 T cell receptor beta chains in this list originate from one sample, sequenced in a study of human T cells and chemical hapten exposure (dated by TCRdb to the early 2020s). The time point label corresponds to: patch test 2, 6 weeks after DPC sensitization. In light of the paper, this sample's treatment or condition label describes: therapeutic diphenylcyclopropenone sensitization with weekly scalp DPC. Libraries were prepared through RACE. For sequencing, a NextSeq 500 was employed. The public reads were run again by TCRdb, first through fastp at Q25 and then through MiXCR, and only productive beta chains were kept. Rows with a matching CDR3 protein are joined into one entry that keeps the most common DNA and genes. A total of about 42,000 distinct CDR3 sequences appear in this sample, more than 8.5% of them only once. The biggest ten clones account for 15% of the sample. This specimen consisted of whole blood, obtained in connection with sensitization to the hapten diphenylcyclopropenone (DPC). These receptors all come from a woman in her forties with alopecia areata. Some clones in this sample may be carry-over from other donors' samples.

Many counts were recorded for this clonotype. The CDR3 DNA reads TGTGCCAGCAGCACTAGGTTGGATACGCAGTATTTT. Its translation is CASSTRLDTQYF. The chain links TRBV7-6 to TRBJ2-3, with D tentatively TRBD2 (5 bases). V lost 5 bases to trimming and J lost 6 bases, with 9 bases between them. The germline V gene has CDR1 SGHVS and CDR2 FNYEAQ. CDR3 length equals 12 residues.

This clonotype was detected many times. The V gene is TRBV12-3 or TRBV12-4, the J gene TRBJ1-2; 7 bases agree with TRBD1. There are 16 residues in the CDR3. The J segment lost 2 bases and the V segment lost 6 bases, leaving 12 bases of the junction unmatched. CDR3 amino acids: CASSPGTANMNYGYTF. CDR3 nucleotides: TGTGCCAGCAGCCCCGGGACAGCCAATATGAACTATGGCTACACCTTC.

The rearrangement uses TRBV27 and TRBJ1-1; D remains ambiguous. This CDR3 contains 11 residues. Trimming cost V 8 bases and J 4 bases, with 8 bases left between them. The V gene's germline CDR1 is MNHEY and CDR2 SMNVEV (reference sequence). CDR3 residues: CASLGATEAFF. The CDR3, as DNA: TGTGCCAGCCTTGGAGCCACTGAAGCTTTCTTT.

The rearrangement links TRBV4-1 to TRBJ2-3; possible D gene TRBD1, 5 bases. The CDR3 is 15 amino acids. CDR1 is MGHRA, CDR2 YSYEKL, per germline. Between the trimmed V and J ends, which lost 0 bases and 12 bases, there was a span of 19 bases. CDR3 DNA: TGCGCCAGCAGCCAAGATGTTCGTGGACACAGGATTCAGTATTTT. This translates into CASSQDVRGHRIQYF.

The chain is built from TRBV9 and TRBJ1-1; no reliable D call. Trimming took 2 bases from V and 0 from J, leaving 5 bases between them. The CDR3 is made up of 13 amino acids. CDR1 is SGDLS, CDR2 YYNGEE, per germline. This chain's CDR3 is CASSVAMNTEAFF. In DNA, the CDR3 is TGTGCCAGCAGCGTGGCGATGAACACTGAAGCTTTCTTT.

Many counts were recorded for this clonotype. The V call is TRBV27, the J call TRBJ2-3; D gene uncertain. The CDR3 length is 11 residues. V lost 6 bases, J lost 2 bases, and 3 bases lay in between. Germline values: CDR1 MNHEY, CDR2 SMNVEV (reference sequence). The CDR3 reads CASRTTDTQYF. In DNA form, the CDR3 reads TGTGCCAGCAGGACCACAGATACGCAGTATTTT.

This clonotype was seen many times. V is TRBV11-2 and J is TRBJ2-7, with D hard to call. Germline-derived CDR1 and CDR2 are SGHAT and FQNNGV. Trimming stripped 4 bases from V and 5 bases from J, with 12 bases between. CDR3 size: 13 residues. DNA for the CDR3: TGTGCCAGCAGCTCAGGCCCCCCTCACGAGCAGTACTTC. The encoded protein is CASSSGPPHEQYF. The full variable domain, rest sourced from reference TRBV11-2 and TRBJ2-7, is EAGVAQSPRYKIIEKRQSVAFWCNPISGHATLYWYQQILGQGPKLLIQFQNNGVVDDSQLPKDRFSAERLKGVDSTLKIQPAKLEDSAVYLCASSSGPPHEQYFGPGTRLTVT.

This clonotype came up many times. The gene calls are TRBV5-4 and TRBJ1-2, with 9 bases fitting TRBD1. Germline CDR1 SGHNT, CDR2 YYREEE (reference sequence). CDR3 size: 14 residues. With 0 bases clipped from V and 4 bases from J, the junction kept 1 base outside the gene matches. CDR3 coding DNA: TGTGCCAGCAGCTTGGGACAGGGGGGCTATGGCTACACCTTC. This encodes CASSLGQGGYGYTF.

V and J are TRBV28 and TRBJ1-6, with TRBD1 matching over 7 bases. J was trimmed by 7 bases and V by 4 bases; bases with no gene match: 7. CDR3 size: 15 residues. Germline CDR1 and CDR2: MDHEN and SYDVKM. The CDR3 region is CASSSRPGQNSPLHF. CDR3 DNA sequence: TGTGCCAGCAGTTCAAGACCGGGACAGAATTCACCCCTCCACTTT.

This clonotype occurred many times. The V call is TRBV5-1, the J call TRBJ2-3, with 15 positions matching TRBD2. After removal of 5 bases from V and 2 bases from J, the junction contained 6 bases not matched to a gene. The CDR3 loop spans 17 amino acids. In germline, CDR1 is SGHRS, CDR2 YFSETQ. The CDR3 DNA reads as TGCGCCAGCAGTTCGGGACTAGCGGGGGGACACACAGATACGCAGTATTTT. Translation: CASSSGLAGGHTDTQYF.

This clonotype came up many times. For the CDR3, the DNA is TGTGCCAGCAGCTGGACCCGGAGACTAGCGGGGTTCGGCGGGGAGCTGTTTTTT. Translation gives CASSWTRRLAGFGGELFF. The chain uses TRBV13 and TRBJ2-2, with TRBD2 matching over 11 bases. CDR3 length: 18 residues. V trimming: 4 bases; J trimming: 7 bases; junction bases outside the gene matches: 14. In germline, CDR1 is PRHDT, CDR2 FYEKMQ (reference sequence).

This clonotype was picked up a small number of times. The V gene is TRBV4-1, the J gene TRBJ1-5, with D perhaps matching TRBD1 (6 bases). The CDR3 covers 14 residues. V shed 3 bases and J shed 9 bases, with 15 bases lying between them. Germline V gene sequence: CDR1 MGHRA, CDR2 YSYEKL. CDR3 in amino acids: CASSQRGDGPPQHF. The CDR3 coding sequence is TGCGCCAGCAGCCAGAGGGGGGACGGACCGCCCCAGCATTTT.

This clonotype was seen repeatedly, ten times or more. The rearrangement joins TRBV6-5 to TRBJ1-1, with 7 bases lining up with TRBD1. Losses at the gene ends were 2 bases for V and 1 base for J; bases not matched to a gene: 4. Germline V lookup: CDR1 MNHEY, CDR2 SVGAGI. The length of the CDR3 is 15 residues. In nucleotides, the CDR3 is TGTGCCAGCAGTTACCGATGGACAGGGAACACTGAAGCTTTCTTT. This gives the protein CASSYRWTGNTEAFF.

The chain has TRBV5-1 and TRBJ2-5; TRBD2 matches 8 bases. The CDR3 loop spans 15 amino acids. The germline CDR1 and CDR2 sequences are SGHRS and YFSETQ. Unmatched junction bases numbered 5, after V lost 2 bases and J lost 2 bases. The DNA of the CDR3 is TGCGCCAGCAGCTTAGCGGGGGAAAGACAAGAGACCCAGTACTTC. Translation: CASSLAGERQETQYF. Filled out from reference TRBV5-1 and TRBJ2-5, the complete variable domain reads KAGVTQTPRYLIKTRGQQVTLSCSPISGHRSVSWYQQTPGQGLQFLFEYFSETQRNKGNFPGRFSGRQFSNSRSEMNVSTLELGDSALYLCASSLAGERQETQYFGPGTRLLVL.

This clonotype was seen ten or more times. The genes are TRBV7-8 and TRBJ2-1, with D tentatively TRBD2 (6 bases). The V gene's germline CDR1 is SGHVS and CDR2 FQNEAQ. The germline V and J ends were trimmed by 5 bases and 4 bases, with 9 bases remaining between them. The CDR3 is made up of 13 amino acids. This CDR3 reads CASSPAGYNEQFF. CDR3 sequence (DNA): TGTGCCAGCAGCCCGGCGGGGTACAATGAGCAGTTCTTC.